The 8 T cell receptor beta chains below come from one sample, sequenced in a study of control samples from healthy donors and cancer patients. Generated by immunoSEQ multiplex PCR, the TCRdb table keeps only in-frame clones and is missing some. This sample has around 110,000 clones; over 90% occur once, and the top ten carry approximately 2.5%. Sequences were obtained from blood. All receptors come from a young man in good health.

This chain connects TRBV5-1 to TRBJ2-7; D ambiguous. The V gene's germline CDR1 is SGHRS and CDR2 YFSETQ. Between the trimmed V and J ends, which lost 4 bases and 2 bases, there was a span of 13 bases. The CDR3 extends over 14 amino acids. The CDR3, as DNA: TGCGCCAGCAGCCCTACTGGGTTTGCCTACGAGCAGTACTTC. Translating gives CASSPTGFAYEQYF. The variable domain in full, with the rest retrieved from reference TRBV5-1 and TRBJ2-7, is KAGVTQTPRYLIKTRGQQVTLSCSPISGHRSVSWYQQTPGQGLQFLFEYFSETQRNKGNFPGRFSGRQFSNSRSEMNVSTLELGDSALYLCASSPTGFAYEQYFGPGTRLTVT.

The V and J genes are TRBV10-3 and TRBJ1-2; tentative D call: TRBD1 (5 bases). Germline loops: CDR1 ENHRY, CDR2 SYGVKD. V lost 7 bases and J 5 bases, leaving 14 bases between the germline ends. The CDR3 runs 13 residues. The CDR3 DNA follows: TGTGCCATCAAGGAGGGCAGGGCGTATGGCTACACCTTC. Translated, it gives CAIKEGRAYGYTF.

The chain combines TRBV5-1 with TRBJ2-5; 9 nucleotides match TRBD1. With 4 bases clipped from V and 4 bases from J, the junction kept 8 bases outside the gene matches. The CDR3 has 15 residues. From germline, CDR1 is SGHRS and CDR2 YFSETQ. The CDR3 nucleotides are TGCGCCAGCAGCCTTATAACAGGGGGCCCAGAGACCCAGTACTTC. The encoded protein is CASSLITGGPETQYF.

V and J are TRBV7-6 and TRBJ2-1; D not certain. Between the trimmed V and J ends, which lost 5 bases and 5 bases, there was a span of 16 bases. The CDR3 totals 15 residues. Germline V gene sequence: CDR1 SGHVS, CDR2 FNYEAQ. CDR3 nucleotides: TGTGCCAGCAGCCGCCCGACGGTCCTCGACAATGAGCAGTTCTTC. Its translation is CASSRPTVLDNEQFF.

The gene calls are TRBV7-9 and TRBJ1-1, with 7 bases aligning to TRBD1. Germline-derived CDR1 and CDR2 are SEHNR and FQNEAQ (reference sequence). The CDR3 length is 14 residues. Trimming at V came to 3 bases and at J to 7 bases, leaving 8 bases not matched to a gene. CDR3 in DNA: TGTGCCAGCAGCTTTCCGGGTGGACAGGTTGAAGCTTTCTTT. Residues: CASSFPGGQVEAFF.

The sample holds a few counts of this clone. The V call is TRBV20-1, the J call TRBJ2-1, with a possible D match to TRBD1 (6 bases). Germline V CDR1 and CDR2: DFQATT, SNEGSKA (reference sequence). The CDR3 is 11 amino acids. Trimming cost V 0 bases and J 15 bases, with 12 bases left between them. CDR3 amino acids: CSARDFRGLFF. In DNA form, the CDR3 reads TGCAGTGCTAGAGATTTCAGGGGCCTGTTCTTC.

This chain links TRBV27 with TRBJ2-4, with D perhaps TRBD1 (6 bases). The germline CDR1 and CDR2 sequences are MNHEY and SMNVEV (reference sequence). This CDR3 region has 15 residues. V lost 6 bases and J lost 6, with 18 bases in between. CDR3 in DNA: TGTGCCAGCAGCCTCCCCGACAGGAAGGGAAACATTCAGTACTTC. The encoded protein is CASSLPDRKGNIQYF.

The rearrangement links TRBV2 to TRBJ1-5; 7 nucleotides align to TRBD1. The CDR3 is made up of 12 amino acids. CDR1 and CDR2 from the germline V gene are SNHLY and FYNNEI. The V gene end was trimmed by 4 bases and the J gene end by 7 bases; junction bases not matched to a gene: 1. This CDR3 reads CASSAGGQPQHF. In DNA, the CDR3 is TGTGCCAGCAGTGCAGGGGGGCAGCCCCAGCATTTT.